This TCR beta chain came from a study of blood T cell repertoires in COVID-19. Study overall: The analysed material was cDNA or gDNA that came from T cells, B-cell-depleted T cells, or PBMCs.

Trimming took off 6 bases at V and 6 bases at J, with 18 bases between the two ends. CDR1 is MNHEY and CDR2 is SVGAGI in the germline V gene. This CDR3 contains 15 residues. The method was immunoSEQ multiplex PCR; TCRdb's version includes in-frame clones alone and lacks a portion of them. The sample contains 150,000 to 200,000 clones, approximately 87% of which appear only once. Seattle patient enrollment occurred during active infection, with longitudinal follow-up thereafter. This chain links TRBV6-5 with TRBJ2-1, with D perhaps matching TRBD1 (6 bases). The origin of this receptor is a woman aged 55-69 years with COVID-19, enrolled during active disease. Input material: peripheral blood. The CDR3 protein is CASSNRASQFNEQFF. Here the CDR3 DNA reads TGTGCCAGCAGCAACAGGGCCAGCCAGTTCAATGAGCAGTTCTTC.